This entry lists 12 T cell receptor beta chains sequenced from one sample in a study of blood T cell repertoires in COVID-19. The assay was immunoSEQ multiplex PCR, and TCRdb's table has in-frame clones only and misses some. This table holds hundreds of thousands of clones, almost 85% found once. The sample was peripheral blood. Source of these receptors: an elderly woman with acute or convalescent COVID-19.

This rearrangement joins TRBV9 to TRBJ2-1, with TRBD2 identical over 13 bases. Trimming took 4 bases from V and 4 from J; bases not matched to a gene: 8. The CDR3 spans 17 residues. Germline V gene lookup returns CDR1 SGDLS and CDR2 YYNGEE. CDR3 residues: CASSPGLAGAPYNEQFF. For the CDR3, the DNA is TGTGCCAGCAGCCCCGGACTAGCGGGGGCCCCATACAATGAGCAGTTCTTC.

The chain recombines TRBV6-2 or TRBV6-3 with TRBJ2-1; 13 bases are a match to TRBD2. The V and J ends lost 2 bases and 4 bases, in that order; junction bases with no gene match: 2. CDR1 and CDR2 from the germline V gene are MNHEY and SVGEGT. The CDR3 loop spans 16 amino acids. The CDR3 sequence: CASSYGLAGDYNEQFF. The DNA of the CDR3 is TGTGCCAGCAGTTACGGACTAGCGGGAGATTACAATGAGCAGTTCTTC.

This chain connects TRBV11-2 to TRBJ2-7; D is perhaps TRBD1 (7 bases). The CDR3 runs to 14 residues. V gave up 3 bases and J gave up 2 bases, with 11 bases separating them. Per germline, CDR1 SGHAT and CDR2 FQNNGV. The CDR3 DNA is TGTGCCAGCAGCTTTTCCAGGGGGGCCTACGAGCAGTACTTC. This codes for CASSFSRGAYEQYF.

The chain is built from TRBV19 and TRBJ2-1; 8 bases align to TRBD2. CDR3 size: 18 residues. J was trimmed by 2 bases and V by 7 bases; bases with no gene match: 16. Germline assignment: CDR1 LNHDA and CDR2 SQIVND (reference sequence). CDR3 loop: CASTLAIQPSGPYNEQFF. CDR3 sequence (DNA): TGTGCCAGTACCTTGGCAATACAACCTAGCGGGCCCTACAATGAGCAGTTCTTC. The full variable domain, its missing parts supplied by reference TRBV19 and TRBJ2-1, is DGGITQSPKYLFRKEGQNVTLSCEQNLNHDAMYWYRQDPGQGLRLIYYSQIVNDFQKGDIAEGYSVSREKKESFPLTVTSAQKNPTAFYLCASTLAIQPSGPYNEQFFGPGTRLTVL.

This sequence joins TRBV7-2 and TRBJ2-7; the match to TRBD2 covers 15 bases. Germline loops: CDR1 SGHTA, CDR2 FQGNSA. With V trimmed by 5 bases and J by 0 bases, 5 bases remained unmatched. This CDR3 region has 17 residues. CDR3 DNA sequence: TGTGCCAGCAGCCCCGGACTAGCGGGGGGGAGCTCCTACGAGCAGTACTTC. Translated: CASSPGLAGGSSYEQYF. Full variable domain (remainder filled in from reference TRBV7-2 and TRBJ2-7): GAGVSQSPSNKVTEKGKDVELRCDPISGHTALYWYRQSLGQGLEFLIYFQGNSAPDKSGLPSDRFSAERTGGSVSTLTIQRTQQEDSAVYLCASSPGLAGGSSYEQYFGPGTRLTVT.

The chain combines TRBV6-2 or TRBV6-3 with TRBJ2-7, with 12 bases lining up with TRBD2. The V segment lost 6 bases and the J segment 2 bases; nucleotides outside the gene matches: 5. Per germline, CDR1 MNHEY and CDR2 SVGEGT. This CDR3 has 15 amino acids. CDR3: CASRPGLAGTYEQYF. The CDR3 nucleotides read TGTGCCAGCAGACCTGGACTAGCGGGGACCTACGAGCAGTACTTC.

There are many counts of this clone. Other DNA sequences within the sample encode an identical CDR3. The CDR3 sequence: CASSPGTGGTYGYTF. For the CDR3, the DNA is TGTGCCAGCAGCCCTGGGACAGGGGGGACCTATGGCTACACCTTC. The rearrangement uses TRBV9 and TRBJ1-2; 11 bases agree with TRBD1. V shed 4 bases, J shed 4 bases, and the junction held 6 bases outside the gene matches. The length of the CDR3 is 15 residues. Germline values: CDR1 SGDLS, CDR2 YYNGEE. Combining the CDR3 with reference TRBV9 and TRBJ1-2 gives the whole variable domain DSGVTQTPKHLITATGQRVTLRCSPRSGDLSVYWYQQSLDQGLQFLIQYYNGEERAKGNILERFSAQQFPDLHSELNLSSLELGDSALYFCASSPGTGGTYGYTFGSGTRLTVV.

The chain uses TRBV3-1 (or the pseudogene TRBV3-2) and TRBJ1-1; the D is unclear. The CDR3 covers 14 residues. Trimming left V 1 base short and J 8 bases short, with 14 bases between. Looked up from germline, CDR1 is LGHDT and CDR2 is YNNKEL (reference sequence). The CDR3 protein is CASSQGTGPGEAFF. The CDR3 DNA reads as TGTGCCAGCAGCCAAGGGACCGGGCCGGGGGAAGCTTTCTTT.

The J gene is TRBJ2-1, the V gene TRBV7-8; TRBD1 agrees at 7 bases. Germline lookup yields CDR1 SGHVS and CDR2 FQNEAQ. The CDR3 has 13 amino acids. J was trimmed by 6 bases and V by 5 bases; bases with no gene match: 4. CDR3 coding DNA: TGTGCCAGCAGCGGCAGGACAGGCAATGAGCAGTTCTTC. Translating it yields CASSGRTGNEQFF.

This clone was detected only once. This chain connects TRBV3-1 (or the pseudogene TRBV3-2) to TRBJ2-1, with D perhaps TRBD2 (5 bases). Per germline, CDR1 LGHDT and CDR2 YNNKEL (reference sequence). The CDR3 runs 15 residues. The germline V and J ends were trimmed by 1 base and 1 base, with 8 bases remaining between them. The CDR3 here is CASSQGRTSYNEQFF. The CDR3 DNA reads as TGTGCCAGCAGCCAAGGGCGGACTTCCTACAATGAGCAGTTCTTC.

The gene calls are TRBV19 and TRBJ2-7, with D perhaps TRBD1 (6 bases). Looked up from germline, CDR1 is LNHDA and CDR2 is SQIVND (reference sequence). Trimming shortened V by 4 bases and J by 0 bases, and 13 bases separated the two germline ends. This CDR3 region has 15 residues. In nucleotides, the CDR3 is TGTGCCAGTAGTAGAACAGGGATGATCTCCTACGAGCAGTACTTC. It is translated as CASSRTGMISYEQYF.

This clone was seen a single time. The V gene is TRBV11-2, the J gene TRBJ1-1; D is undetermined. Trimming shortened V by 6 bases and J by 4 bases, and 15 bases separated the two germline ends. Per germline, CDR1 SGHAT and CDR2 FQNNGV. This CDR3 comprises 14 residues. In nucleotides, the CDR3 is TGTGCCAGCAGTACCGTCGGAGGGCCCACTGAAGCTTTCTTT. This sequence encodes CASSTVGGPTEAFF.